Below, 30 T cell receptor beta chains from the same sample are listed, as sequenced in a study of blood T cells in healthy people across ages. With a J-beta primer mix and a sample-barcoded 5' primer, a second PCR ran about 6 to 11 cycles. MiXCR was run by TCRdb on the 5' RACE reads, yielding one entry per CDR3 protein. The sample yields hundreds of thousands of distinct CDR3 sequences, less than 25% seen once. This sample also belongs to another study, concerning T cells of mothers and their children.

The sequencing sample was made of blood. The source of these receptors is a boy younger than 18 in good health.

This clonotype has more than one count but fewer than ten. The V call is TRBV28, the J call TRBJ1-5, with TRBD1 matching 10 bases. From germline, CDR1 is MDHEN and CDR2 SYDVKM. The V segment lost 2 bases and the J segment 8 bases; nucleotides outside the gene matches: 6. CDR3 length equals 15 residues. In DNA, the CDR3 is TGTGCCAGCAGTTTACCGACAGGGGGCGGGGAGCCCCAGCATTTT. As protein: CASSLPTGGGEPQHF.

This clonotype was seen a handful of times. CDR3 sequence (DNA): TGTGCCAGCAGTTATCGGGACAGATTCTCTGGAAACACCATATATTTT. It codes for CASSYRDRFSGNTIYF. The chain has TRBV6-2 or TRBV6-3 and TRBJ1-3; 7 nucleotides match TRBD1. CDR3 length: 16 residues. Losses at the gene ends were 3 bases for V and 0 bases for J; bases not matched to a gene: 5. From germline, CDR1 is MNHEY and CDR2 SVGEGT.

This clonotype was observed a handful of times. This rearrangement joins TRBV29-1 to TRBJ2-1; 8 positions agree with TRBD2. J lost 4 bases, V lost 4 bases, and 12 bases had no gene match. This CDR3 contains 16 residues. Germline V gene data show CDR1 as SQVTM and CDR2 as ANQGSEA. The CDR3 reads CSVGSGGGLGYNEQFF. The CDR3 bases are TGCAGCGTTGGATCCGGGGGGGGACTGGGGTACAATGAGCAGTTCTTC.

This clonotype was counted between two and nine times. V is TRBV7-9 and J is TRBJ1-4; 7 positions agree with TRBD1. From germline, CDR1 is SEHNR and CDR2 FQNEAQ (reference sequence). The trim removed 5 bases at V and 7 bases at J, leaving 7 bases unmatched. The CDR3 is made up of 14 amino acids. CDR3 loop: CASSAGTAREKLFF. Here the CDR3 DNA reads TGTGCCAGCAGCGCCGGGACAGCCCGTGAAAAACTGTTTTTT.

This clonotype has more than one count but fewer than ten. The chain joins TRBV27 to TRBJ2-2, with 7 bases lining up with TRBD2. V lost 3 bases, J lost 3 bases, and 7 bases stayed unmatched. Per the germline V gene, CDR1 is MNHEY and CDR2 is SMNVEV (reference sequence). CDR3 length: 16 residues. Here the CDR3 reads CASSFSTSRHTGELFF. CDR3 coding DNA: TGTGCCAGCAGTTTTTCGACTAGCAGACACACCGGGGAGCTGTTTTTT.

This clonotype showed up just a few times. A junction boundary mismatches the germline segment, possibly from a read error. The chain combines TRBV5-1 with TRBJ1-1; D remains unclear. The length of the CDR3 is 14 residues. Germline CDR1 reads SGHRS; CDR2 reads YFSETQ. This chain's CDR3 is CASSAERIGTEAFF. The CDR3 coding sequence is TGCGCCAGCAGCGCTGAAAGGATCGGCACTGAGGCTTTCTTT.

A few counts support this clonotype. The V gene is TRBV7-8, the J gene TRBJ1-1; no clear D. The CDR3 has 14 amino acids. Germline V gene data show CDR1 as SGHVS and CDR2 as FQNEAQ. The ends were cut back, 3 bases at V and 0 bases at J, with 8 bases in the middle. The CDR3 loop is CASSFRGMNTEAFF. DNA of the CDR3: TGTGCCAGCAGCTTCCGCGGGATGAACACTGAAGCTTTCTTT.

This clonotype was observed a handful of times. This chain joins TRBV7-9 and TRBJ2-5; tentatively, D is TRBD2 (6 bases). Trimming pared 1 base from V and 0 bases from J, leaving 21 bases between. This CDR3 comprises 19 residues. Germline CDR1 reads SEHNR; CDR2 reads FQNEAQ (reference sequence). The CDR3 reads CASSLVVLDGGTNQETQYF. The CDR3 DNA reads TGTGCCAGCAGCTTAGTGGTGTTGGATGGCGGGACCAACCAAGAGACCCAGTACTTC.

This clonotype occurred a few times. The chain employs TRBV5-1 and TRBJ2-7; TRBD2 matches 7 bases. Germline V CDR1 and CDR2: SGHRS, YFSETQ. The trim removed 6 bases at V and 12 bases at J, leaving 12 bases unmatched. This CDR3 comprises 12 residues. CDR3 DNA: TGCGCCAGCACCTCAGCGGGATGGGATACGTACTTC. Amino acids: CASTSAGWDTYF.

In this sample, this clonotype turned up many times. The V call is TRBV6-2 or TRBV6-3, the J call TRBJ2-1, with TRBD2 as a possible D gene (5 bases). Germline V lookup: CDR1 MNHEY, CDR2 SVGEGT. V was shortened by 6 bases and J by 3 bases, with 12 bases between the two germline ends. There are 14 residues in the CDR3. Here the CDR3 reads CASSLGLGYNEQFF. The CDR3, as DNA: TGTGCCAGCAGCCTCGGACTGGGCTACAATGAGCAGTTCTTC.

The chain links TRBV24-1 to TRBJ1-4, with TRBD1 as a possible D gene (6 bases). Per germline, CDR1 KGHDR and CDR2 SFDVKD. Trimming removed 8 bases at V and 0 bases at J, with 18 bases between. The CDR3 sequence is 17 residues long. The CDR3 nucleotides are TGTGCCACCAATAGGTATAATAGGACAGCAACTAATGAAAAACTGTTTTTT. It encodes CATNRYNRTATNEKLFF.

This clonotype was detected a few times. A much larger clone sits a single nucleotide away, making a read error possible. This sequence joins TRBV25-1 and TRBJ2-1, with D unresolved. In germline, CDR1 is MGHDK, CDR2 SYGVNS. The CDR3 runs to 11 residues. The CDR3 nucleotides read TGTGCCAGCAGTGACTACTATGAGCAGTTCTTC. Protein product: CASSDYYEQFF.

This clonotype turned up a few times. The junction departs from germline at one end; a sequencing error may be responsible. J is TRBJ2-1 and V is TRBV6-5, with 9 nucleotides matching TRBD1. CDR3 length: 11 residues. Germline V gene data show CDR1 as MNHEY and CDR2 as SVGAGI. The CDR3 is CASSSTGGAYF. Here the CDR3 DNA reads TGTGCCAGCAGCTCCACAGGGGGCGCGTACTTC.

The V and J genes are TRBV7-6 and TRBJ2-1; weak D call: TRBD2 (5 bases). Trimming pared 1 base from V and 4 bases from J, leaving 14 bases between. CDR3 length: 16 amino acids. In germline, CDR1 is SGHVS, CDR2 FNYEAQ. The CDR3 sequence is CASSLEVGDNYNEQFF. CDR3 in DNA: TGTGCCAGCAGCTTAGAGGTGGGAGATAATTACAATGAGCAGTTCTTC.

This chain uses TRBV6-6 with TRBJ2-5; perhaps TRBD2 as D (6 bases). The DNA matches TRBJ2-7 better at its end, which makes the J call doubtful. The CDR3 has 13 residues. Germline CDR1 MNHNY, CDR2 SVGAGI (reference sequence). As DNA, the CDR3 is TGTGCCAGCAGTTATGGGACTCCCAACGAGCAGTACTTC. Translation: CASSYGTPNEQYF.

The chain links TRBV12-3 or TRBV12-4 to TRBJ2-5; 10 bases match TRBD2. The J call is doubtful: the DNA matches TRBJ2-7 better. The CDR3 extends over 16 amino acids. CDR3 sequence reads: CASSLQGTSESYEQYF. The CDR3 DNA reads TGTGCCAGCAGTTTACAGGGGACTAGCGAGTCCTACGAGCAGTACTTC.

The V call is TRBV20-1, the J call TRBJ2-5; TRBD2 aligns across 10 bases. This CDR3 is 16 amino acids long. V lost 1 base, J lost 3 bases, and 8 bases stayed unmatched. The V gene's germline CDR1 is DFQATT and CDR2 SNEGSKA (reference sequence). CDR3 DNA: TGCAGTGCTAGAGTTGGAGCGGGGGGGCCGAAAGAGACCCAGTACTTC. Translation: CSARVGAGGPKETQYF.

The chain combines TRBV28 with TRBJ2-3; D gene unclear. The CDR3 is made up of 11 amino acids. Germline CDR1 MDHEN, CDR2 SYDVKM. CDR3 amino acids: CGTHLTDTQYF. CDR3 nucleotide sequence: TGTGGAACCCACCTCACAGATACGCAGTATTTT.

This clonotype was counted between two and nine times. The chain employs TRBV14 and TRBJ1-1; D perhaps matches TRBD1 (5 bases). CDR1 and CDR2 from the germline V gene are SGHDN and FVKESK. With 2 bases removed from V and 5 bases from J, the gap between germline ends came to 24 bases. There are 18 residues in the CDR3. The CDR3 bases are TGTGCCAGCAGCCAACGGGCCTTACGGGGGAGGGTTGGGACTGAAGCTTTCTTT. Translation: CASSQRALRGRVGTEAFF.

The J gene is TRBJ2-2, the V gene TRBV12-3 or TRBV12-4; TRBD1 aligns across 9 bases. J was trimmed by 7 bases and V by 6 bases; bases with no gene match: 0. This CDR3 is 12 amino acids long. CDR3 coding DNA: TGTGCCAGCAGGGACAGGGGCGGGGAGCTGTTTTTT. As protein: CASRDRGGELFF.

This clonotype was detected many times. This sequence joins TRBV4-3 and TRBJ2-1, with D tentatively TRBD2 (6 bases). Trimming shortened V by 1 base and J by 0 bases, and 13 bases separated the two germline ends. The CDR3 covers 17 residues. In germline, CDR1 is LGHNA, CDR2 YSLEER. In nucleotides, the CDR3 is TGCGCCAGCAGCCAAGGGGTCGGGCGGGGCTCCTACAATGAGCAGTTCTTC. This codes for CASSQGVGRGSYNEQFF.

The chain has TRBV20-1 and TRBJ2-5; D might be TRBD2 (6 bases). The J call is doubtful: the DNA matches TRBJ2-7 better. Germline V gives CDR1 DFQATT, CDR2 SNEGSKA (reference sequence). This CDR3 is built from 11 residues. The CDR3: CSASLASEQYF. For the CDR3, the DNA is TGCAGTGCATCCCTAGCGAGCGAGCAGTACTTC.

This sequence joins TRBV27 and TRBJ2-5; D gene ambiguous. Germline CDR1 and CDR2: MNHEY and SMNVEV (reference sequence). This CDR3 spans 15 amino acids. V was trimmed by 3 bases and J by 5 bases, leaving 16 bases between them. The CDR3 sequence: CASSLSRSPWETQYF. Here the CDR3 DNA reads TGTGCCAGCAGTTTGAGTCGTAGTCCCTGGGAGACCCAGTACTTC.

This chain uses TRBV3-1 with TRBJ1-2; 9 nucleotides agree with TRBD1. Germline V lookup: CDR1 LGHDT, CDR2 YNNKEL (reference sequence). With V trimmed by 5 bases and J by 6 bases, 7 bases remained unmatched. The CDR3 runs 14 residues. The CDR3 region is CASSRLDRGDGYTF. CDR3 DNA sequence: TGTGCCAGCAGCAGATTGGACAGGGGAGATGGCTACACCTTC. The full variable domain, with the rest looked up from reference TRBV3-1 and TRBJ1-2, is DTAVSQTPKYLVTQMGNDKSIKCEQNLGHDTMYWYKQDSKKFLKIMFSYNNKELIINETVPNRFSPKSPDKAHLNLHINSLELGDSAVYFCASSRLDRGDGYTFGSGTRLTVV.

The chain has TRBV30 and TRBJ1-2; D unclear. V was pared by 0 bases and J by 2 bases, with 7 bases between. Germline V lookup: CDR1 GTSNPN, CDR2 SVGIG (reference sequence). The CDR3 runs 13 residues. The CDR3 spells CAWSVGPNYGYTF. CDR3 DNA: TGTGCCTGGAGTGTAGGCCCCAACTATGGCTACACCTTC.

The chain joins TRBV14 to TRBJ2-3, with D tentatively TRBD1 or TRBD2 (5 bases each). This CDR3 is 13 amino acids long. With 0 bases removed from V and 6 bases from J, the gap between germline ends came to 7 bases. Germline-derived CDR1 and CDR2 are SGHDN and FVKESK. DNA of the CDR3: TGTGCCAGCAGCCAAGATCGGGACGATACGCAGTATTTT. It encodes CASSQDRDDTQYF.

The chain uses TRBV12-3 or TRBV12-4 and TRBJ1-6; 7 nucleotides line up with TRBD1. V dropped 6 bases and J dropped 6; count of bases not matched to a gene: 5. This CDR3 has 14 residues. The CDR3 bases are TGTGCCAGCAGAGGCTACAGGGGTAATTCACCCCTCCACTTT. Translation: CASRGYRGNSPLHF.

The rearrangement joins TRBV19 to TRBJ2-7; TRBD1 agrees at 10 bases. Germline trimming cut 5 bases from V and 2 bases from J; bases unmatched to any gene: 9. The CDR3 is 16 amino acids. CDR1 and CDR2 from the germline V gene are LNHDA and SQIVND (reference sequence). The CDR3 bases are TGTGCCAGTAGTCCGATCTCGACAGGGGGCACCTACGAGCAGTACTTC. It codes for CASSPISTGGTYEQYF.

This clonotype was seen more than once but under ten times. The V and J genes are TRBV7-9 and TRBJ2-3; 7 nucleotides line up with TRBD1. The CDR3 runs 15 residues. Per the germline V gene, CDR1 is SEHNR and CDR2 is FQNEAQ (reference sequence). V lost 5 bases and J lost 1; bases outside the gene matches: 6. The CDR3 nucleotides are TGTGCCAGCAGCAACCGACAGGGCGGCACAGATACGCAGTATTTT. It is translated as CASSNRQGGTDTQYF.

This clonotype occurred a few times. The genes are TRBV14 and TRBJ2-2; 8 bases are a match to TRBD2. The germline V gene has CDR1 SGHDN and CDR2 FVKESK. Trimming removed 0 bases from V and 4 bases from J; junction bases left unmatched: 13. The CDR3 sequence is 19 residues long. CDR3 sequence reads: CASSQDSLSIAGRTGELFF. The CDR3 DNA reads as TGTGCCAGCAGCCAAGATTCCCTTAGTATAGCGGGACGCACCGGGGAGCTGTTTTTT.